This T cell receptor (beta chain) emerged from a study of blood T cells in healthy people across ages (dated by TCRdb to 2015 to 2017). Background on the whole study: In model experiments, template switching captured about one uniquely barcoded TCR beta cDNA molecule for every two T cells. To track age-related changes in TCR beta repertoire diversity, the study relied on deep sequencing normalized with unique cDNA molecular identifiers. The donors were divided into four age groups: young (average roughly 17 years), middle-aged (under 40), aged (roughly 60) and long-lived (roughly 88). To avoid experimental bias, donors of different ages were distributed randomly across sequencing lanes. Using the same blood draw, the study looked at two additional independent replicas of 1 million unique cDNA reads for two donors, one aged 18 to 30 and the other aged 80 or older. Overall results and qualifications from the work: The CMV infection status of donors was not known, potentially confounding age-related changes in expanded clonotypes. Since profiling was done on bulk unsorted PBMCs, naive and antigen-experienced compartments could not be conclusively compared. Estimates of total diversity based on one million sequenced T cells were considered lower bounds and underestimates. The long-lived group showed more naive CD4+ T cells, fewer expanded clones and increased TCR diversity than the aged group, suggesting age selection. The percentage of naive T cells measured by flow cytometry correlated strongly with observed TCR beta diversity. As age increased, observed TCR beta diversity per million T cells dropped in a roughly linear way, and a significant reduction was already evident by age 40.

Concerning this clonotype: Its specific antigen is unknown. Within one base of it there is no much larger clone, and no base qualities were kept.

The library was produced with 5' RACE. TCRdb records Illumina HiSeq 2500 as the sequencer. A second PCR of roughly 6 to 11 cycles was run with a J-beta primer mix and a sample-barcoded 5' primer. A template-switch 5' adaptor carrying 12 random nucleotides introduced a unique molecular identifier onto each TCR beta cDNA molecule. Each sample yielded at least 3 million CDR3-containing paired-end reads. First-strand cDNA was synthesized from all RNA with the Mint cDNA synthesis kit, primed by a TRBC-specific oligonucleotide. After uracil-DNA glycosylase treatment, a first 18-cycle PCR used universal primers M1SS and BC2_uni_R on all cDNA. As for the original processing: Each sample was normalized by randomly selecting 1 million high-quality reads, each carrying a distinct molecular identifier. Reads sharing molecular identifiers were discarded rather than binned into consensus sequences. MiTCR, set to a Q25 quality threshold and the strictest error-elimination algorithm, was used for CDR3 identification, clonotype clustering and error correction. A nonparametric unseen species model with Euler transformation was used to estimate lower-bound total TCR beta diversity. Using fastp trimming at Q25 and MiXCR clonotype assembly, TCRdb reanalyzed the public sequencing data and kept in-frame beta chains. Rows are combined by CDR3 protein, so each entry shows the most common genes and DNA. V and J calls and clone size were set by TCRdb, not the authors. The sample includes about 830,000 distinct CDR3 sequences, with roughly 60% observed a single time. The ten top clones hold roughly 26% of the sample.

Systemically healthy Caucasian individuals from Russia, approximately 39 in total and aged about 6 to 100 years, were included as donors. Around 10 milliliters of peripheral blood were collected from each donor into EDTA-treated Vacutainer tubes. PBMCs were isolated by Ficoll-Paque density-gradient centrifugation, with at least 6 million obtained per sample. Total RNA was extracted from PBMCs with Trizol reagent, with at least 6 micrograms obtained per sample. For every donor, flow cytometry on a PBMC aliquot measured the percentage of naive CD45RAhigh/CD27high T cells. CDR3 length: 14 amino acids, cysteine to phenylalanine. Only CDR3 DNA is held: 42 bases, read in frame from base 1. V has 5 bases trimmed and J has 2 bases trimmed; junction bases matching no gene number 5. The germline V gene encodes CDR1 DFQATT and CDR2 SNEGSKA (reference sequence).

Input material: blood. The rearranged chain carries TRBV20-1 and TRBJ2-7; 11 bases in the middle match TRBD1. This TCR derives from a man aged 25-45 years in good health. The DNA reads TGCAGTGCTGCGCCGGGACAGGGGGCCTACGAGCAGTACTTC. Translated, this gives CSAAPGQGAYEQYF.